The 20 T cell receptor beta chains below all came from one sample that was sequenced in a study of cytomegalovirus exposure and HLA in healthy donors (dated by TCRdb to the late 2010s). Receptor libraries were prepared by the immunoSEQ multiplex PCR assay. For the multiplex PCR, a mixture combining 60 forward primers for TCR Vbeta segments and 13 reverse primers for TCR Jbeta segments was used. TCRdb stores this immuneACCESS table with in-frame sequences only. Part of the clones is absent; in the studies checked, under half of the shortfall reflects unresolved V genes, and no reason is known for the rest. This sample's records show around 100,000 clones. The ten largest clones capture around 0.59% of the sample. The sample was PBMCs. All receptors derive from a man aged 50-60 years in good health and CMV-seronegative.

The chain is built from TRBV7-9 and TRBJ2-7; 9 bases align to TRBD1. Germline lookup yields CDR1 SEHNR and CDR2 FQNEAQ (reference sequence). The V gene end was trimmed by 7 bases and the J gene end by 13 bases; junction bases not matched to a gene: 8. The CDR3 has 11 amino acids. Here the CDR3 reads CASTQGQGVYF. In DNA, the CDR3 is TGTGCCAGCACCCAGGGACAGGGAGTCTACTTC.

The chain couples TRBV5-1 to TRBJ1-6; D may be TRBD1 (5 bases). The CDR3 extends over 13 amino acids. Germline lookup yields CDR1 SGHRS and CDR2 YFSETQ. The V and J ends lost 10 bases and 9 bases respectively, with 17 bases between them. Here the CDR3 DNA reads TGCGCCGTCTCGGGAGAGGGGTTTTCACCCCTCCACTTT. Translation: CAVSGEGFSPLHF.

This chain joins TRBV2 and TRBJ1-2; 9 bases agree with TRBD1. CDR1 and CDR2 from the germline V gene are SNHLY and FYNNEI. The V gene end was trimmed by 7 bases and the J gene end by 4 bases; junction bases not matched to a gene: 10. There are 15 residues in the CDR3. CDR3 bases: TGTGCCAGCACTGTGAACAGGGGGCTTTTCTATGGCTACACCTTC. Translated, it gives CASTVNRGLFYGYTF.

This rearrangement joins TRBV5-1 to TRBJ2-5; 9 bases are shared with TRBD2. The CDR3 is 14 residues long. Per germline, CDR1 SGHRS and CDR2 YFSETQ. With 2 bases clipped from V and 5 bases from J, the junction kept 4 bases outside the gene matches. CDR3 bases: TGCGCCAGCAGCTTTAGCGGGAGTCTGGAGACCCAGTACTTC. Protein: CASSFSGSLETQYF. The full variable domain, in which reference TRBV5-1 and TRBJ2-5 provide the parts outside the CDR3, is KAGVTQTPRYLIKTRGQQVTLSCSPISGHRSVSWYQQTPGQGLQFLFEYFSETQRNKGNFPGRFSGRQFSNSRSEMNVSTLELGDSALYLCASSFSGSLETQYFGPGTRLLVL.

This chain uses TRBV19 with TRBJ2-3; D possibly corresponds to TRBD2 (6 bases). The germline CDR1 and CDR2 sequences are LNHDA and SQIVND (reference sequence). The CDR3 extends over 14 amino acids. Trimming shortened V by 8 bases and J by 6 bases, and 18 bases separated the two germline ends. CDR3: CASQSGVLGDTQYF. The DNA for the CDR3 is TGTGCCAGTCAATCGGGGGTATTGGGTGATACGCAGTATTTT. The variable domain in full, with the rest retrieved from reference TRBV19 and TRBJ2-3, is DGGITQSPKYLFRKEGQNVTLSCEQNLNHDAMYWYRQDPGQGLRLIYYSQIVNDFQKGDIAEGYSVSREKKESFPLTVTSAQKNPTAFYLCASQSGVLGDTQYFGPGTRLTVL.

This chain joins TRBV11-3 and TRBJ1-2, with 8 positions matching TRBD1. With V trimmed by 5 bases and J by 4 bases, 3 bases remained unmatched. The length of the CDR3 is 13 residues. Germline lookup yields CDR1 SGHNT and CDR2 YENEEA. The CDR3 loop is CASSPGTGYGYTF. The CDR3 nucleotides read TGTGCCAGCAGCCCAGGGACAGGCTATGGCTACACCTTC.

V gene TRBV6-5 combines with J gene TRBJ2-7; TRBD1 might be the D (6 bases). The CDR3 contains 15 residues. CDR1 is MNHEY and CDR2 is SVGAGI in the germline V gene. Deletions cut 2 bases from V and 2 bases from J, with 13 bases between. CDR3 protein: CASSYNIGQPYEQYF. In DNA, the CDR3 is TGTGCCAGCAGTTACAATATAGGACAGCCCTACGAGCAGTACTTC.

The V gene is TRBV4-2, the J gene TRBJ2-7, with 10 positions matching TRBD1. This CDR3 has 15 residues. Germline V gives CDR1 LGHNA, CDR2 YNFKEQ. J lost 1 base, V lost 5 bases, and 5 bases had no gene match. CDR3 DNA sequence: TGTGCCAGCAGCACCGGGACAGGGGTATCCTACGAGCAGTACTTC. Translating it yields CASSTGTGVSYEQYF.

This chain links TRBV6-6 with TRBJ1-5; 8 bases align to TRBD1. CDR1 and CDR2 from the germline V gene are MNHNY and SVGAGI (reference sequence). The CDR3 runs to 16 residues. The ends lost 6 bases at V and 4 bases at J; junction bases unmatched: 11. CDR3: CASSKLPGQVNQPQHF. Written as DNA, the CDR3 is TGTGCCAGCAGCAAACTTCCGGGACAGGTAAATCAGCCCCAGCATTTT.

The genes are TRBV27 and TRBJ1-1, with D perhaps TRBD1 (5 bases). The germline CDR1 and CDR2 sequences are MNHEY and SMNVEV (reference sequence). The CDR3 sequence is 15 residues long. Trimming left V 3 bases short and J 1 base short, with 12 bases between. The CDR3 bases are TGTGCCAGCAGTTTCGGAGGGGCGGGGAACACTGAAGCTTTCTTT. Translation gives CASSFGGAGNTEAFF.

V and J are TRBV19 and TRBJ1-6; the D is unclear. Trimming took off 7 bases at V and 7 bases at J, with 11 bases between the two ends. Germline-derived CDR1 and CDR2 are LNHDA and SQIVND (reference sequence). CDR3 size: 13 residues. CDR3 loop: CASNARSNSPLHF. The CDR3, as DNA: TGTGCCAGTAACGCTAGAAGCAATTCACCCCTCCACTTT.

The chain's CDR3 is CASSPASGRVYNEQFF. The CDR3 DNA follows: TGTGCCAGCAGTCCAGCTAGCGGGAGGGTCTACAATGAGCAGTTCTTC. The chain combines TRBV27 with TRBJ2-1; 12 nucleotides line up with TRBD2. Germline V gene sequence: CDR1 MNHEY, CDR2 SMNVEV (reference sequence). Losses at the gene ends were 5 bases for V and 3 bases for J; bases not matched to a gene: 5. The CDR3 loop spans 16 amino acids.

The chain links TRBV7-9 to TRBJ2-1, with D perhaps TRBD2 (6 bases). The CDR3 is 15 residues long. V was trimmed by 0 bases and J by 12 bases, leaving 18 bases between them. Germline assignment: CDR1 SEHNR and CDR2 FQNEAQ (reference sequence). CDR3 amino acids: CASSLADSGPRGQFF. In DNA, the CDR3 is TGTGCCAGCAGCTTAGCTGATAGCGGCCCGAGGGGGCAGTTCTTC.

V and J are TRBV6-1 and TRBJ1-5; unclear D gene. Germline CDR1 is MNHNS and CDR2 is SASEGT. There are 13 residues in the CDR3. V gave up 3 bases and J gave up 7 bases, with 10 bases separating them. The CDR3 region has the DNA TGTGCCAGCAGTGACGAGGTGCGACAGCCCCAGCATTTT. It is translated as CASSDEVRQPQHF.

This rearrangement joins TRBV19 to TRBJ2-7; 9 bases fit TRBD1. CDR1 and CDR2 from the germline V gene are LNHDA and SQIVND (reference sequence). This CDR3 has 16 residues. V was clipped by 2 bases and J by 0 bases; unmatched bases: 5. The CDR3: CASSIWGQGSSYEQYF. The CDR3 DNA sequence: TGTGCCAGTAGTATATGGGGACAGGGCAGCTCCTACGAGCAGTACTTC.

The CDR3 sequence: CASSQRQFNYGYTF. CDR3 sequence (DNA): TGTGCCAGTAGTCAGAGACAGTTTAACTATGGCTACACCTTC. The chain carries TRBV19 and TRBJ1-2; maybe TRBD1 (5 bases). V was pared by 5 bases and J by 1 base, with 11 bases between. Germline CDR1 reads LNHDA; CDR2 reads SQIVND (reference sequence). There are 14 residues in the CDR3. Variable domain in full (rest from reference TRBV19 and TRBJ1-2): DGGITQSPKYLFRKEGQNVTLSCEQNLNHDAMYWYRQDPGQGLRLIYYSQIVNDFQKGDIAEGYSVSREKKESFPLTVTSAQKNPTAFYLCASSQRQFNYGYTFGSGTRLTVV.

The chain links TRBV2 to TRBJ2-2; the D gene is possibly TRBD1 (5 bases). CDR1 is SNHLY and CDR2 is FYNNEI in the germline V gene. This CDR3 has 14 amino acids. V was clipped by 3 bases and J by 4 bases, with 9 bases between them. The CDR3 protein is CASSERQLTGELFF. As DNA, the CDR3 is TGTGCCAGCAGTGAGAGACAGCTCACCGGGGAGCTGTTTTTT.

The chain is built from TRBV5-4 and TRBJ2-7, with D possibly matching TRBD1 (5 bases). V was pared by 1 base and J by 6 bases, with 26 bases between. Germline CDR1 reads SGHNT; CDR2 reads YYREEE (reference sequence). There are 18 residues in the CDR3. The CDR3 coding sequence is TGTGCCAGCAGCTTGATTTCGGCAGGGTCGGGTACTCTTCGCGAGCAGTACTTC. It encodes CASSLISAGSGTLREQYF.

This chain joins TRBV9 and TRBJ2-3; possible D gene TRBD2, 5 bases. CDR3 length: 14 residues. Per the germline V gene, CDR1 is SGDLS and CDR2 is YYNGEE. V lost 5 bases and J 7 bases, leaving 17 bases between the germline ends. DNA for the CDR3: TGTGCCAGCAGTCTATCGGTCCCCGGGAATACGCAGTATTTT. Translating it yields CASSLSVPGNTQYF. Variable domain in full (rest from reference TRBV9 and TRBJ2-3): DSGVTQTPKHLITATGQRVTLRCSPRSGDLSVYWYQQSLDQGLQFLIQYYNGEERAKGNILERFSAQQFPDLHSELNLSSLELGDSALYFCASSLSVPGNTQYFGPGTRLTVL.

DNA of the CDR3: TGTGCCAGCGCAGGGGATAGGAACACTGAAGCTTTCTTT. Its translation is CASAGDRNTEAFF. The chain links TRBV11-2 to TRBJ1-1, with D perhaps TRBD1 (6 bases). Looked up from germline, CDR1 is SGHAT and CDR2 is FQNNGV. Deletions cut 8 bases from V and 1 base from J, with 11 bases between. CDR3 length: 13 amino acids.